This section outlines one T cell receptor beta chain sequence together with its context. Relative to the germline gene, one junction end is altered; a read error may explain this. In the authors' methods: Amplification of reference gene primers provided the estimated nucleated cell counts. TCRdb's copy holds only in-frame clones and misses some; the assay was immunoSEQ multiplex PCR. V and J calls and clone size are those listed in that table; D and trimming were worked out from the DNA. Here the sample spans approximately 56,000 clones, roughly four fifths being singletons. Germline V CDR1 and CDR2: LGHDT, YNNKEL (reference sequence). The CDR3 has 12 amino acids. The data derive from a study of blood T cell repertoires in COVID-19. Study-level information: The study drew acute and convalescent COVID-19 samples from the United States, Italy and Spain. The analysed material was cDNA or gDNA that came from T cells, B-cell-depleted T cells, or PBMCs.

The chain links TRBV3-1 (or the pseudogene TRBV3-2) to TRBJ2-5, with D maybe TRBD2 (5 bases). This clonotype was obtained from a man aged 65 to 85 with active COVID-19. The specimen sequenced was peripheral blood. The CDR3 is CASSQDGVPRDF. The CDR3, as DNA: TGTGCCAGCAGCCAAGATGGGGTGCCGAGGGACTTC.